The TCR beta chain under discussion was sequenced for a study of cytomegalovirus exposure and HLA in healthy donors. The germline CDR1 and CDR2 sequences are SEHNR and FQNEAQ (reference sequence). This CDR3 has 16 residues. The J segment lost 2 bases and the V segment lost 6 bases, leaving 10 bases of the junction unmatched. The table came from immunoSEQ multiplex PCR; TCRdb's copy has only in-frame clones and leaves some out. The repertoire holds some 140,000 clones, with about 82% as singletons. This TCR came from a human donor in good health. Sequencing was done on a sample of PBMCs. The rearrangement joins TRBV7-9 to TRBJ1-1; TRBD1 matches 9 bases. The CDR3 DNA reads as TGTGCCAGCAGACCTTTACAGGGGGCAAGAAACACTGAAGCTTTCTTT. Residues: CASRPLQGARNTEAFF.